This T cell receptor (beta chain) was recorded in a study of shared clonotypes between healthy human individuals (dated by TCRdb to the early 2020s). For context, the study as a whole: A couple of women and a few men aged 18 to 49 years were included in the cohort. Per donor, three plates each were used for CD4 naive and CD4 memory, two for CD8 naive, and one for CD8 memory. The study deeply sequenced blood TCR repertoires of about five healthy adults to estimate repertoire size and the extent of clonotype sharing between individuals. Libraries were prepared and TCR repertoires were sequenced by different laboratories using diverse techniques, in order to increase sequencing depth and limit assay-specific biases. Each donor's leukapheresis produced roughly between roughly 0.85 and 9.5 billion PBMCs.

What the authors observed across the whole study: Higher generation probabilities were observed for clonotypes shared by all four sorted-subset donors than for non-shared clonotypes. Incomplete sequencing was indicated by rarefaction of sorted-subset datasets, despite the large sequencing depth. Across several donors, approximately 4.6% of naive CD4, around 3.5% of naive CD8, under 2.5% of memory CD4, and over 0.35% of memory CD8 clonotypes were shared. Sampling was restricted to blood, and TCR repertoires in tissues likely differ from the TCR repertoires found in blood. Because the study included a small number of donors, the genetic and exposure-history diversity represented was limited. Naive subsets generally had larger estimated clonotype richness than memory subsets did. Based on pairwise subsampling, the degree of clonotype sharing among donors was expected to be affected by sequencing depth.

TCR CDR3 regions were amplified from genomic DNA by multiplex PCR using the deep immunoSEQ assay. Extracted genomic DNA from each cell subset was distributed evenly across all wells of several immunoSEQ 96-well plates, and each plate was treated as a replicate. For sorted subsets, each replicate PCR was loaded with approximately 0.2 ug genomic DNA, equivalent to some 31,000 T cell genomes. Purified libraries were measured with a Qubit 3.0 fluorometer, size-checked on a Bioanalyzer 2100, and measured again with the KAPA Library Quantification kit. Every immunoSEQ 96-well plate was sequenced on a dedicated single-read 150-cycle Illumina NextSeq 550 flow cell. Per the original workflow: Because only junctional sequences without quality scores were contained in the immunoSEQ output, filtering matching that applied to full-length reads could not be performed. To assign V/J genes and CDR3, sequences were annotated against IMGT germline references using PyIR, a Python wrapper for IgBLAST v1.9. Reads were filtered out if the reads had weak V/J assignments (E-value above 1e-6), no CDR3, stop codons, out-of-frame junctions, or ambiguous translated residues. V3J clonotypes were defined by identical inferred V gene, J gene, and CDR3 amino acid sequence. The percentage overlap between two repertoires was calculated by dividing the number of shared unique clonotypes by the size of the smaller repertoire. Three approaches were used to assess repertoire richness: RTK rarefaction, the Chao1 estimator, and Recon v2.1 estimates of unobserved clonotypes. For all TCRbeta clonotypes obtained by the gDNA method from a few donors, generation probabilities were computed with OLGA. The table comes from immuneACCESS by way of TCRdb, which keeps in-frame sequences with V and J called. Part of the clones is missing from these tables; in studies checked, under half for an unresolved V gene and the rest for unknown reasons. That table is the source of V, J and clone size, and D and trimming were worked out from the DNA. This sample lists 2 million to 2.5 million clones; about nine tenths were detected once. Together, the top ten hold 0.37% of the sample.

From its cysteine to its phenylalanine, the CDR3 spans 15 amino acids. The read is trimmed to its CDR3 DNA, 45 bases read in frame from base 1. The germline V gene provides CDR1 LGHNA and CDR2 YNFKEQ. At the junction V is shortened by 4 bases and J by 5 bases, with 17 bases in between. Healthy HIV-negative adults with no recently reported acute infections or vaccinations were included as donors. Every donor was a Caucasian adult residing in Nashville, Tennessee, USA. CD4+ T cells were enriched by magnetic negative selection, after which naive cells were positively selected on CD45RA and the negative fraction was taken as the memory subset. Blood was obtained by leukapheresis, after which PBMCs were separated by Ficoll-Histopaque density gradient centrifugation and cryopreserved in liquid nitrogen vapor phase. Purity and quantity of every magnetically sorted T cell population were checked by analytical flow cytometry. Genomic DNA was isolated from every sorted fraction and measured by UV absorbance on a Nanodrop 2000c.

With respect to this clone: The antigen it binds to is not known. Nothing much larger sits one base from this clone, and base qualities are not available.

The V and J genes are TRBV4-2 and TRBJ1-1; the D gene lacks a confident call. The specimen sequenced was naive CD4+ T cells from PBMCs. The sample's cell subset or site, from its label and the paper: CD45RA+ positively selected. This TCR was recovered from a man aged 18 to 35 in good health. Some clones in this sample may be carry-over from other donors' samples. The sequenced DNA is TGTGCCAGCAGCCCAAGTCGCAGCCTAGCGACTGAAGCTTTCTTT. Its protein product is CASSPSRSLATEAFF.